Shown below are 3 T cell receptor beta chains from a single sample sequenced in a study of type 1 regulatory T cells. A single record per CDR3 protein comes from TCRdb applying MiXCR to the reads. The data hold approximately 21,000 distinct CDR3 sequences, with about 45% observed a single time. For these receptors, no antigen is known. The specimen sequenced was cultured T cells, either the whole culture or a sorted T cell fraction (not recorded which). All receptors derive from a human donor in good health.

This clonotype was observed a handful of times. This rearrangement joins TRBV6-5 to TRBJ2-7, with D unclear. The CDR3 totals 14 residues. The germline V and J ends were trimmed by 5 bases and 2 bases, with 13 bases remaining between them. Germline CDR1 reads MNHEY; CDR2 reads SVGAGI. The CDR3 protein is CASSPTWAAYEQYF. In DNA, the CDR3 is TGTGCCAGCAGTCCAACCTGGGCCGCCTACGAGCAGTACTTC.

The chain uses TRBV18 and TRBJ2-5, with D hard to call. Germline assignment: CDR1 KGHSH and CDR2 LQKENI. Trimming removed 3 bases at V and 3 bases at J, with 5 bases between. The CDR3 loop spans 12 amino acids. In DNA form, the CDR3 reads TGTGCCAGCTCACCGGTGGAAGAGACCCAGTACTTC. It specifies CASSPVEETQYF.

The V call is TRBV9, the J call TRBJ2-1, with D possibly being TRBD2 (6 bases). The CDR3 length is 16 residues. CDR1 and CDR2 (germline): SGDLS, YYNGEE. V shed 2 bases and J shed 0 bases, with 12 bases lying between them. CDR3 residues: CASSVRWGDSYNEQFF. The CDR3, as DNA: TGTGCCAGCAGCGTGAGATGGGGGGACTCCTACAATGAGCAGTTCTTC.